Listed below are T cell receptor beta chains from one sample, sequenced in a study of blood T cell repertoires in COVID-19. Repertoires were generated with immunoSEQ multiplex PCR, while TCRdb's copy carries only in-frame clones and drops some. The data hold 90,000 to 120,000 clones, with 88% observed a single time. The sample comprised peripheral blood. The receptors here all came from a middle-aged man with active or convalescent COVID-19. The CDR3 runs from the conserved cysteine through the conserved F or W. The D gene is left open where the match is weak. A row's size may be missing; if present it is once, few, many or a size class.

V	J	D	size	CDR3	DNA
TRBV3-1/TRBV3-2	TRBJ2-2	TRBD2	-	CASRSAGVTGELFF	TGTGCCAGCAGATCAGCGGGAGTTACCGGGGAGCTGTTTTTT
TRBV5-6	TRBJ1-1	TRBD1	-	CASSLVSGGETEAFF	TGTGCCAGCAGCTTGGTTTCAGGGGGCGAGACTGAAGCTTTCTTT
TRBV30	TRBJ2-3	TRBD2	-	CAWSVFASGDTDTQYF	TGTGCCTGGAGTGTATTTGCTAGCGGGGACACAGATACGCAGTATTTT
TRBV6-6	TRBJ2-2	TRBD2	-	CASSYSGGKNTGELFF	TGTGCCAGCAGTTACTCGGGAGGGAAGAACACCGGGGAGCTGTTTTTT
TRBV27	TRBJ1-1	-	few	CASTTYTGIVTEAFF	TGTGCCAGCACTACCTACACAGGAATAGTCACTGAAGCTTTCTTT
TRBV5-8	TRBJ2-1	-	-	CASSLLAVNEQFF	TGTGCCAGCAGCTTGTTGGCCGTTAATGAGCAGTTCTTC
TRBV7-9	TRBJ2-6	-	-	CASIQTDSGANVLTF	TGTGCCAGCATACAGACAGACTCTGGGGCCAACGTCCTGACTTTC
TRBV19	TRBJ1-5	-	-	CASSIGLDQPQHF	TGTGCCAGTAGTATCGGTCTGGATCAGCCCCAGCATTTT
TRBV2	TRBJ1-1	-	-	CASSEGRAVVAEAFF	TGTGCCAGCAGTGAAGGGCGGGCCGTGGTTGCTGAAGCTTTCTTT
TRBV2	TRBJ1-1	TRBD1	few	CASTGQGTEAFF	TGTGCCAGCACCGGACAGGGCACTGAAGCTTTCTTT
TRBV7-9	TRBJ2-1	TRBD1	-	CASSFDRGYNEQFF	TGTGCCAGCAGCTTCGACAGGGGTTACAATGAGCAGTTCTTC
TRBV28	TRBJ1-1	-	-	CASSLTPGGYTEAFF	TGTGCCAGCAGCCTTACGCCGGGGGGGTACACTGAAGCTTTCTTT
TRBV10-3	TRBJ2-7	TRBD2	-	CAITGGGPGEQYF	TGTGCCATCACTGGGGGAGGGCCTGGTGAGCAGTACTTC
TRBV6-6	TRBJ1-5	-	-	CASSYGPGNQPQHF	TGTGCCAGCAGTTACGGCCCTGGCAATCAGCCCCAGCATTTT
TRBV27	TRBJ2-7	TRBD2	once	CASSLSATSGAEQYF	TGTGCCAGCAGTTTATCGGCGACTAGCGGGGCCGAGCAGTACTTC
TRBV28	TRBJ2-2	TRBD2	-	CASSTPTSGSPTGELFF	TGTGCCAGCAGTACTCCCACTAGCGGGAGCCCCACCGGGGAGCTGTTTTTT
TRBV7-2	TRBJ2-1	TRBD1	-	CASRLPDRVIYNEQFF	TGTGCCAGCAGACTCCCGGACAGGGTAATCTACAATGAGCAGTTCTTC
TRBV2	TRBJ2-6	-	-	CASSAGRGRSGANVLTF	TGTGCCAGCAGTGCGGGCAGGGGGAGGTCTGGGGCCAACGTCCTGACTTTC
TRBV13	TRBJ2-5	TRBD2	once	CASSLGHLAASETQYF	TGTGCCAGCAGCTTAGGCCATCTAGCGGCCTCAGAGACCCAGTACTTC
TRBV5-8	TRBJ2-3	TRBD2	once	CASSPGTSFADTQYF	TGTGCCAGCAGCCCCGGGACTAGCTTCGCAGATACGCAGTATTTT
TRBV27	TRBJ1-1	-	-	CASRAPTANLGPFF	TGTGCCAGCAGAGCTCCTACGGCAAACCTGGGCCCTTTCTTT
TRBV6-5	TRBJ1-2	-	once	CASRGGRYHGYTF	TGTGCCAGCAGGGGGGGACGCTATCATGGCTACACCTTC
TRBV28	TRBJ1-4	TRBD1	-	CASSLGTGVGNNEKLFF	TGTGCCAGCAGTTTAGGGACAGGGGTCGGGAATAATGAAAAACTGTTTTTT
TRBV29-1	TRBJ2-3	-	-	CSVEGLASTDTQYF	TGCAGCGTTGAAGGGCTCGCTAGCACAGATACGCAGTATTTT
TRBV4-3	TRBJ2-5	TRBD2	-	CASSPVAGETQYF	TGCGCCAGCAGCCCCGTAGCGGGGGAGACCCAGTACTTC
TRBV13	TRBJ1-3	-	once	CASSLGVQGRGYSGNTIYF	TGTGCCAGCAGCTTAGGCGTCCAAGGCAGGGGATACTCTGGAAACACCATATATTTT
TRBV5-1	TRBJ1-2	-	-	CASSLEGTRNYGYTF	TGCGCCAGCAGCTTGGAAGGGACACGTAACTATGGCTACACCTTC
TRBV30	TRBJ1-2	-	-	CAMRGGSNYGYTF	TGTGCAATGAGGGGGGGGTCTAACTATGGCTACACCTTC
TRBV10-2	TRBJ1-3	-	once	CASTGRLGGGNTIYF	TGCGCCTCGACCGGCCGCCTCGGGGGAGGAAACACCATATATTTT